These 24 T cell receptor beta chains share one sample of origin, sequenced in a study of beta chain features in type 1 diabetes. The entirety of the isolated RNA underwent reverse transcription, so expressed TCRB transcripts were sequenced. TCRdb keeps only in-frame clones here, not all; method: immunoSEQ multiplex PCR. The sample records around 240,000 clones, 9.6% being singletons. Source material: naive CD4+ T cells from blood. The receptors here all came from a woman younger than 35 in good health.

This clone was counted at least ten times. The chain employs TRBV7-9 and TRBJ1-6; 7 bases agree with TRBD1. V lost 4 bases to trimming and J lost 7 bases; unmatched junction nucleotides: 4. The CDR3 spans 14 residues. Germline V gene lookup returns CDR1 SEHNR and CDR2 FQNEAQ (reference sequence). The CDR3 coding sequence is TGTGCCAGCAGCTCAGGGACAGAGAATTCACCCCTCCACTTT. Protein: CASSSGTENSPLHF.

About this clone itself: The identical CDR3 is also encoded by other nucleotide sequences in the sample. This chain uses TRBV5-1 with TRBJ2-3; TRBD1 aligns across 7 bases. Unmatched junction bases numbered 2, after V lost 0 bases and J lost 1 base. Germline V gives CDR1 SGHRS, CDR2 YFSETQ. There are 15 residues in the CDR3. CDR3: CASSLAGQGTDTQYF. The CDR3 nucleotides are TGCGCCAGCAGCTTGGCCGGACAGGGCACAGATACGCAGTATTTT.

This clone has more than one count but fewer than ten. The V call is TRBV30, the J call TRBJ1-3; 10 bases agree with TRBD1. In germline, CDR1 is GTSNPN, CDR2 SVGIG (reference sequence). The junction had 3 bases not matched to a gene; V was cut back by 5 bases and J by 8 bases. The CDR3 consists of 12 residues. The CDR3 DNA follows: TGTGCCTGGGGACAGGGGGTGGACACCATATATTTT. Translated, it gives CAWGQGVDTIYF.

This clone was seen a handful of times. Here the CDR3 reads CACRIGGYGYTF. CDR3 DNA: TGTGCCTGTAGGATCGGCGGCTATGGCTACACCTTC. This chain uses TRBV30 with TRBJ1-2; D ambiguous. Germline V CDR1 and CDR2: GTSNPN, SVGIG (reference sequence). With 6 bases removed from V and 4 bases from J, the gap between germline ends came to 12 bases. The CDR3 is 12 residues long.

This clone was seen a handful of times. This rearrangement joins TRBV11-2 to TRBJ1-5; 9 bases line up with TRBD1. This CDR3 has 14 amino acids. J lost 5 bases, V lost 5 bases, and 4 bases had no gene match. Per the germline V gene, CDR1 is SGHAT and CDR2 is FQNNGV. CDR3 in DNA: TGTGCCAGCAGCACCCGGACAGGGGATCAGCCCCAGCATTTT. Translation gives CASSTRTGDQPQHF.

The V call is TRBV9, the J call TRBJ2-7; perhaps TRBD2 as D (7 bases). This CDR3 spans 16 amino acids. V was shortened by 4 bases and J by 1 base, with 18 bases between the two germline ends. Germline V CDR1 and CDR2: SGDLS, YYNGEE. In DNA, the CDR3 is TGTGCCAGCAGCTCCGGGGCCGGGGGGCTATCCTACGAGCAGTACTTC. Translated, it gives CASSSGAGGLSYEQYF.

The sample holds a few counts of this clone. The chain couples TRBV6-1 to TRBJ2-1; maybe TRBD1 (5 bases). The ends were cut back, 6 bases at V and 9 bases at J, with 18 bases in the middle. The CDR3 length is 14 residues. Germline lookup yields CDR1 MNHNS and CDR2 SASEGT. CDR3 protein: CASRHTTRDGEQFF. The CDR3 nucleotides are TGTGCCAGCAGACACACAACCAGGGATGGTGAGCAGTTCTTC.

The chain couples TRBV27 to TRBJ1-3; D may be TRBD1 (5 bases). This CDR3 has 15 amino acids. The ends were cut back, 3 bases at V and 4 bases at J, with 13 bases in the middle. CDR1 is MNHEY and CDR2 is SMNVEV in the germline V gene (reference sequence). The CDR3 nucleotides are TGTGCCAGCAGTTTGGTGGGGCGATCCGGAAACACCATATATTTT. Its translation: CASSLVGRSGNTIYF.

This clone has only a few counts. The chain joins TRBV2 to TRBJ1-1; D is perhaps TRBD1 (6 bases). The germline gives CDR1 SNHLY, CDR2 FYNNEI. Trimming shortened V by 4 bases and J by 7 bases, and 16 bases separated the two germline ends. CDR3 length: 14 amino acids. The CDR3 sequence is CASSGRLAGVEAFF. The CDR3 DNA sequence: TGTGCCAGCAGTGGACGGTTGGCAGGGGTTGAAGCTTTCTTT.

The chain carries TRBV5-5 and TRBJ2-7; D might be TRBD2 (7 bases). Germline CDR1 is SGHKS and CDR2 is YYEKEE (reference sequence). Trimming removed 2 bases at V and 2 bases at J, with 11 bases between. The length of the CDR3 is 14 residues. CDR3 bases: TGTGCCAGCAGCTTCTCGGGGGGCCCCTACGAGCAGTACTTC. This gives the protein CASSFSGGPYEQYF.

There are a few counts of this clone. The rearrangement uses TRBV7-9 and TRBJ2-5; TRBD2 matches at 11 bases. The length of the CDR3 is 15 residues. Germline CDR1 is SEHNR and CDR2 is FQNEAQ (reference sequence). The trim removed 6 bases at V and 3 bases at J, leaving 6 bases unmatched. CDR3 DNA sequence: TGTGCCAGCAGGAAGGGACTAGCGGAAAAAGAGACCCAGTACTTC. Protein sequence: CASRKGLAEKETQYF.

The chain carries TRBV9 and TRBJ2-2, with D possibly TRBD2 on 5 matching bases. Germline V gene sequence: CDR1 SGDLS, CDR2 YYNGEE. The CDR3 is 16 residues long. V lost 4 bases to trimming and J lost 0 bases, with 13 bases between them. In DNA, the CDR3 is TGTGCCAGCAGCCCACGACTAAACCCGAACACCGGGGAGCTGTTTTTT. Translation: CASSPRLNPNTGELFF.

The rearrangement joins TRBV29-1 to TRBJ2-3, with 12 bases matching TRBD2. The CDR3 totals 15 residues. V was pared by 6 bases and J by 2 bases, with 6 bases of the junction left unmatched. The germline V gene has CDR1 SQVTM and CDR2 ANQGSEA. The CDR3 spells CSVDGLAGYTDTQYF. In DNA, the CDR3 is TGCAGCGTCGACGGACTAGCGGGATACACAGATACGCAGTATTTT.

The CDR3: CASSPAGLAPNYGYTF. The CDR3 DNA sequence: TGTGCCAGCAGTCCCGCAGGACTGGCGCCTAACTATGGCTACACCTTC. This chain uses TRBV27 with TRBJ1-2; D remains unclear. The germline CDR1 and CDR2 sequences are MNHEY and SMNVEV (reference sequence). V dropped 5 bases and J dropped 0 bases, with 16 bases sitting between them. This CDR3 has 16 amino acids.

V is TRBV9 and J is TRBJ2-3, with D possibly matching TRBD2 (6 bases). V was trimmed by 0 bases and J by 1 base, leaving 12 bases between them. Germline V CDR1 and CDR2: SGDLS, YYNGEE. The CDR3 sequence is 16 residues long. The CDR3 nucleotides read TGTGCCAGCAGCGTAGGGCCTGGCGGGGGCACAGATACGCAGTATTTT. Its translation: CASSVGPGGGTDTQYF.

The chain is built from TRBV7-2 and TRBJ2-1; 7 positions match TRBD1. This CDR3 is 13 amino acids long. From germline, CDR1 is SGHTA and CDR2 FQGNSA. V shed 3 bases and J 12 bases; nucleotides not matched to a gene: 8. CDR3 DNA: TGTGCCAGCAGCTTCCCAGGGGGAATGGGGCAGTTCTTC. Amino acids: CASSFPGGMGQFF.

This sequence joins TRBV18 and TRBJ1-5; 7 bases line up with TRBD1. Germline V gives CDR1 KGHSH, CDR2 LQKENI. The CDR3 runs 18 residues. V lost 5 bases to trimming and J lost 4 bases; unmatched junction nucleotides: 17. CDR3 nucleotide sequence: TGTGCCAGCTCATCGCGAACGCTGAGGGACAGCCGTAATCAGCCCCAGCATTTT. Translated, it gives CASSSRTLRDSRNQPQHF.

In its sample, this clone was seen a few times. The chain uses TRBV18 and TRBJ1-5, with 7 bases identical to TRBD1. CDR1 is KGHSH and CDR2 is LQKENI in the germline V gene. The CDR3 extends over 15 amino acids. V lost 6 bases to trimming and J lost 6 bases; unmatched junction nucleotides: 11. CDR3 in amino acids: CASSQTGTEGQPQHF. DNA of the CDR3: TGTGCCAGCTCCCAGACCGGGACAGAGGGTCAGCCCCAGCATTTT.

The chain has TRBV29-1 and TRBJ1-1, with TRBD1 as a possible D gene (5 bases). The germline gives CDR1 SQVTM, CDR2 ANQGSEA. The CDR3 spans 14 residues. Trimming took 6 bases from V and 3 from J, leaving 17 bases between them. The CDR3 DNA reads as TGCAGCGTCGTAAGACAGTGGGGGGACACTGAAGCTTTCTTT. This codes for CSVVRQWGDTEAFF. Based on the CDR3 plus reference TRBV29-1 and TRBJ1-1, the full variable domain is SAVISQKPSRDICQRGTSLTIQCQVDSQVTMMFWYRQQPGQSLTLIATANQGSEATYESGFVIDKFPISRPNLTFSTLTVSNMSPEDSSIYLCSVVRQWGDTEAFFGQGTRLTVV.

V usage is TRBV6-5 and J usage is TRBJ2-7; D may be TRBD1 (5 bases). The CDR3 sequence is 15 residues long. V lost 2 bases to trimming and J lost 6 bases, with 17 bases between them. CDR1 MNHEY and CDR2 SVGAGI come from the germline V gene. CDR3 loop: CASSYGAVLRSEQYF. In nucleotides, the CDR3 is TGTGCCAGCAGTTACGGGGCAGTACTTCGATCCGAGCAGTACTTC.

J is TRBJ1-2 and V is TRBV21-1. TRBV21-1 counts as a pseudogene. This CDR3 contains 17 residues. This CDR3 is CASSKAYGGPLLCGYTF. CDR3 in DNA: TGTGCCAGCAGCAAAGCGTACGGGGGACCCTTACTATGCGGCTACACCTTC.

The chain links TRBV19 to TRBJ2-7; the D is unclear. Per germline, CDR1 LNHDA and CDR2 SQIVND (reference sequence). The ends were cut back, 1 base at V and 5 bases at J, with 15 bases in the middle. The CDR3 has 15 residues. The DNA of the CDR3 is TGTGCCAGTAGTATAGCGCAGCGCAGTCGCCACGAGCAGTACTTC. Its protein product is CASSIAQRSRHEQYF. Variable domain in full (rest from reference TRBV19 and TRBJ2-7): DGGITQSPKYLFRKEGQNVTLSCEQNLNHDAMYWYRQDPGQGLRLIYYSQIVNDFQKGDIAEGYSVSREKKESFPLTVTSAQKNPTAFYLCASSIAQRSRHEQYFGPGTRLTVT.

Only a few counts were recorded for this clone. The chain links TRBV5-1 to TRBJ1-1; weak D call: TRBD1 (5 bases). The germline CDR1 and CDR2 sequences are SGHRS and YFSETQ. The CDR3 has 14 amino acids. V dropped 1 base and J dropped 1 base, with 8 bases sitting between them. CDR3 loop: CASSLQGWNTEAFF. In DNA, the CDR3 is TGCGCCAGCAGCTTGCAGGGATGGAACACTGAAGCTTTCTTT. Variable domain in full (rest from reference TRBV5-1 and TRBJ1-1): KAGVTQTPRYLIKTRGQQVTLSCSPISGHRSVSWYQQTPGQGLQFLFEYFSETQRNKGNFPGRFSGRQFSNSRSEMNVSTLELGDSALYLCASSLQGWNTEAFFGQGTRLTVV.

This clone was detected only a few times. Here the CDR3 reads CASSREIRQETQYF. CDR3 sequence (DNA): TGTGCCAGCAGCAGGGAAATAAGGCAAGAGACCCAGTACTTC. This chain connects TRBV6-5 to TRBJ2-5; weak D call: TRBD1 (5 bases). Germline CDR1 reads MNHEY; CDR2 reads SVGAGI. V dropped 6 bases and J dropped 2 bases, with 13 bases sitting between them. The CDR3 loop spans 14 amino acids.